This TCR beta chain is from a study of blood T cells in healthy people across ages. With a J-beta primer mix and a sample-barcoded 5' primer, a second PCR ran about 7 to 11 cycles. TCRdb re-derived calls from the 5' RACE reads in MiXCR, one entry per CDR3 protein. Among more than 700,000 distinct CDR3 sequences, 46% were seen once, and the ten largest hold less than 20%. General observations from the study: Whereas aged donors had fewer naive CD4+ cells, long-lived donors had more of them and higher diversity.

Trimming cost V 3 bases and J 1 base; bases outside gene matches: 11. CDR3 length: 16 residues. Germline CDR1 is DFQATT and CDR2 is SNEGSKA (reference sequence). As for this clonotype: No antigen is known for it.

Drawn from each donor were roughly 9.4 milliliters of peripheral blood. The specimen sequenced was blood. The clonotype was recovered from a man aged 80 or over in good health. The chain recombines TRBV20-1 with TRBJ2-5; 7 bases agree with TRBD1. CDR3 DNA sequence: TGCAGTGCTAGTTCCCCGGGACAGAGCTTCCAAGAGACCCAGTACTTC. Protein sequence: CSASSPGQSFQETQYF.